Listed below are T cell receptor beta chains from one sample, sequenced in a study of CD8 T cells in Susac syndrome. TCRdb re-analysed the immunoSEQ multiplex PCR reads in MiXCR, keeping a single row per CDR3 protein. The data hold around 200,000 distinct CDR3 sequences, with approximately 95% observed a single time. Sequenced input: CD4+ T cells from PBMCs. These receptors all come from a human donor with multiple sclerosis. The CDR3 runs from the conserved cysteine through the conserved F or W. A D gene is named only where the DNA matches it firmly.

TRBD1	TRBJ1-2	TRBV12-3/TRBV12-4	CASRAGQGSPNYGYTF
NA	TRBJ1-4	TRBV3-1	CASSQPDRGEKLFF
NA	TRBJ2-1	TRBV30	CAWSVRATNEQFF
NA	TRBJ2-3	TRBV29-1	CSVEGARVPDTQYF
TRBD2	TRBJ2-1	TRBV30	CAWTTSGGRFF
TRBD1	TRBJ1-2	TRBV27	CASSYTGGGYGYTF
NA	TRBJ2-2	TRBV11-1	CASSQETRAGELFF
TRBD2	TRBJ2-1	TRBV2	CASSLLAGGRDEQFF
NA	TRBJ1-3	TRBV7-9	CASSLEGQVSGNTIYF
NA	TRBJ1-2	TRBV20-1	CSARDSNSGSYGYTF
NA	TRBJ1-2	TRBV12-3/TRBV12-4	CASTSWGYGYTF